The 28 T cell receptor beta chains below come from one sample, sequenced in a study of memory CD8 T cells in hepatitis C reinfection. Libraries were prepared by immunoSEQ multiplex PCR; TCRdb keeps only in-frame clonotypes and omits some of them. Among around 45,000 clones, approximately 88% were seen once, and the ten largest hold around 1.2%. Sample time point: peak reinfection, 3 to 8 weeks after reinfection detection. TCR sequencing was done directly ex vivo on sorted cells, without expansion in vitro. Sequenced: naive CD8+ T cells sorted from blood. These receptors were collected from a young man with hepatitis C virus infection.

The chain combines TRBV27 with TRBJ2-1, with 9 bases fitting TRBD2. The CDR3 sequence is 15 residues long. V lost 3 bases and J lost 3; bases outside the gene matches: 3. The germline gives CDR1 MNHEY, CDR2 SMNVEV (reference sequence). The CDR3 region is CASSLASGIYNEQFF. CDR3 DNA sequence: TGTGCCAGCAGTTTGGCTAGCGGGATCTACAATGAGCAGTTCTTC.

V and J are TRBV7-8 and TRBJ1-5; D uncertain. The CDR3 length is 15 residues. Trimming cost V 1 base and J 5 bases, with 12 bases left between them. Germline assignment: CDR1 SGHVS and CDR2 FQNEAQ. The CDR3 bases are TGTGCCAGCAGCTTAGTAGTGTCGGTGGATCAGCCCCAGCATTTT. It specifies CASSLVVSVDQPQHF.

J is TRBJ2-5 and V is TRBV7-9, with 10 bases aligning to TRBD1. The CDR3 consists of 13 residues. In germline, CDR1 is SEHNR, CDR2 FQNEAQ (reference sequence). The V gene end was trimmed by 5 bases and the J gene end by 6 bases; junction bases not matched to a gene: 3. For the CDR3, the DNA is TGTGCCAGCAGCGGACAGGGGGGTCAGACCCAGTACTTC. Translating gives CASSGQGGQTQYF.

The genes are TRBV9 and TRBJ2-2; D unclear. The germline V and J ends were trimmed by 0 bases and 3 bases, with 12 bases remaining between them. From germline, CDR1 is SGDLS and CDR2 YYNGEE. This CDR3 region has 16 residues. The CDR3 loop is CASSVAPAADTGELFF. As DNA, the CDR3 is TGTGCCAGCAGCGTAGCCCCCGCCGCGGACACCGGGGAGCTGTTTTTT.

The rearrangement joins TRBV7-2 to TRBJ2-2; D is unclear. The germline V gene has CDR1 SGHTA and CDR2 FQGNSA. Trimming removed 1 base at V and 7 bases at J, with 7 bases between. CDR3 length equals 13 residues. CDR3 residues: CASSLGSSGELFF. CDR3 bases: TGTGCCAGCAGCTTAGGTTCTAGCGGGGAGCTGTTTTTT.

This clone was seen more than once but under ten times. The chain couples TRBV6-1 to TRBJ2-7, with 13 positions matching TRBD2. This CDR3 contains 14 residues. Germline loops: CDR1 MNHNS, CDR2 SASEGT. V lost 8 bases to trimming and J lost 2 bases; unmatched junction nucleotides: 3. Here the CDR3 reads CASRLAGGTYEQYF. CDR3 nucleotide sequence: TGTGCCAGCCGACTAGCGGGAGGAACCTACGAGCAGTACTTC.

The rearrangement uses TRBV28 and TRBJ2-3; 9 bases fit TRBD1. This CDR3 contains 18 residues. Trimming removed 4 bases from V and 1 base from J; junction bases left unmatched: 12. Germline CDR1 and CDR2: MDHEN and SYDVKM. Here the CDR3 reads CASSSIRDRDEGTDTQYF. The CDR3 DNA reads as TGTGCCAGCAGTTCCATCCGGGACAGGGATGAGGGCACAGATACGCAGTATTTT.

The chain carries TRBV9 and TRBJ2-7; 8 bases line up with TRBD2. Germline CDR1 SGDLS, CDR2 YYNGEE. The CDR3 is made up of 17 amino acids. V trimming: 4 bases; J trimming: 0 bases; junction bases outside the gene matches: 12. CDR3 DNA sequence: TGTGCCAGCAGCCCCCCTTGCGAGCGGGGGCTCTCCTACGAGCAGTACGTC. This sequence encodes CASSPPCERGLSYEQYV.

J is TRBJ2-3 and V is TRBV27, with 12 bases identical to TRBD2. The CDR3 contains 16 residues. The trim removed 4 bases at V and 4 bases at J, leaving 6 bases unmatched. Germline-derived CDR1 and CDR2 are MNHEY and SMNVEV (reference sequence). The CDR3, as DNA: TGTGCCAGCAGTTCTCCTAGCGGGAGGGTTCCAGATACGCAGTATTTT. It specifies CASSSPSGRVPDTQYF.

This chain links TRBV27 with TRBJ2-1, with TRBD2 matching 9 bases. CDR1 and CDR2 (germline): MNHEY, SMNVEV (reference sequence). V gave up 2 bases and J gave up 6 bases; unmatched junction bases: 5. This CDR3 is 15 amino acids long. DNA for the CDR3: TGTGCCAGCAGTTTAGCGGGAGGGCCCCCCAATGAGCAGTTCTTC. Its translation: CASSLAGGPPNEQFF.

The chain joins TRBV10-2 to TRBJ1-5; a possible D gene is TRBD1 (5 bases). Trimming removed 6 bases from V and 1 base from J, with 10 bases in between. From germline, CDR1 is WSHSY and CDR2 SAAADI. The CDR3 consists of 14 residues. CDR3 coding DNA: TGCGCCAGCAGCGGCAGGGTCAGCAATCAGCCCCAGCATTTT. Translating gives CASSGRVSNQPQHF.

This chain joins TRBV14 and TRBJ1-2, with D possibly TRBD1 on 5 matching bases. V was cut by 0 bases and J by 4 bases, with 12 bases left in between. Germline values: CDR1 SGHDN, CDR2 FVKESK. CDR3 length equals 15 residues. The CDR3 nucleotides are TGTGCCAGCAGCCAAGAATTTGGCGGGGCCTATGGCTACACCTTC. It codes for CASSQEFGGAYGYTF.

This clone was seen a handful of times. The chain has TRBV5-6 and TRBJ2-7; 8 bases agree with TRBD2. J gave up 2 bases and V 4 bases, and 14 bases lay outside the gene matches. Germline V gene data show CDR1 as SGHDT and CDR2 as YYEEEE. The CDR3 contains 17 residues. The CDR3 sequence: CASSTGQPTSVTYEQYV. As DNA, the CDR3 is TGTGCCAGCAGCACGGGTCAGCCGACTAGCGTAACCTACGAGCAGTACGTC.

In nucleotides, the CDR3 is TGTGCCAGCAACCCAGGGACTTATACAGATACGCAGTATTTT. Encoded protein: CASNPGTYTDTQYF. V usage is TRBV6-5 and J usage is TRBJ2-3; weak D call: TRBD2 (6 bases). CDR1 is MNHEY and CDR2 is SVGAGI in the germline V gene. The CDR3 spans 14 residues. With 7 bases removed from V and 3 bases from J, the gap between germline ends came to 14 bases.

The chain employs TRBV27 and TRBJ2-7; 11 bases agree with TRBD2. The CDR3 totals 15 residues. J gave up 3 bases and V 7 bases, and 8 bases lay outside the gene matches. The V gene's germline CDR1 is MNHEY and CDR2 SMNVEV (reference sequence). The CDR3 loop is CASKTGLAGFYEQYF. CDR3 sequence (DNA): TGTGCCAGCAAAACTGGACTAGCGGGTTTCTACGAGCAGTACTTC.

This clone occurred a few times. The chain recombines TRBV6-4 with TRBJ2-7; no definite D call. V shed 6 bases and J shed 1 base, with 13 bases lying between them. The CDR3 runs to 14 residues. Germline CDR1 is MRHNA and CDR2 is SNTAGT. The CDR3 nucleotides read TGTGCCAGCAGGAGCGCAGCGCCATCCTACGAGCAGTACGTC. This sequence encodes CASRSAAPSYEQYV.

The CDR3 sequence is CASKSGGDYNEQFF. The DNA for the CDR3 is TGTGCCAGCAAAAGCGGGGGGGATTACAATGAGCAGTTCTTC. The chain has TRBV13 and TRBJ2-7; 10 bases fit TRBD2. The J call may be mistaken, given a closer DNA end match to TRBJ2-1. CDR3 size: 14 residues. Germline values: CDR1 PRHDT, CDR2 FYEKMQ (reference sequence).

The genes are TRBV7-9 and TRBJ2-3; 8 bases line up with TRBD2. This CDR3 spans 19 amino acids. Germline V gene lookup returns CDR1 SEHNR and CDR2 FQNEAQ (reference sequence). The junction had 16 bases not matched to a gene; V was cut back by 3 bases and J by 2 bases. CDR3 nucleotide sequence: TGTGCCAGCAGCTTGTACGCCGGGACTAGAACTCGGTACACAGATACGCAGTATTTT. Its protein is CASSLYAGTRTRYTDTQYF.

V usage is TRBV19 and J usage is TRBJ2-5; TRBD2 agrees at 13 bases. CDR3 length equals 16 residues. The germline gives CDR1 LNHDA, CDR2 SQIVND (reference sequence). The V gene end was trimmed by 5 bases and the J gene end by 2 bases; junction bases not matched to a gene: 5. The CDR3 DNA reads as TGTGCCAGTAGTCCAACTAGCGGGGGGGGACAAGAGACCCAGTACTTC. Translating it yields CASSPTSGGGQETQYF. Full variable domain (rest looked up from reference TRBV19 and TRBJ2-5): DGGITQSPKYLFRKEGQNVTLSCEQNLNHDAMYWYRQDPGQGLRLIYYSQIVNDFQKGDIAEGYSVSREKKESFPLTVTSAQKNPTAFYLCASSPTSGGGQETQYFGPGTRLLVL.

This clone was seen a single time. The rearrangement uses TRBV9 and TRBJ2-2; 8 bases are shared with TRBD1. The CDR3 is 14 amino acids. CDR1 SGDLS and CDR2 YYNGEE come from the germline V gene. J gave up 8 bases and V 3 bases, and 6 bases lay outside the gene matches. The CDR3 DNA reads TGTGCCAGCAGCGGCACAGGGGGACAGGGGGAGCTGTTTTTT. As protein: CASSGTGGQGELFF. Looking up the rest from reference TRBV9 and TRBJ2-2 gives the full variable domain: DSGVTQTPKHLITATGQRVTLRCSPRSGDLSVYWYQQSLDQGLQFLIQYYNGEERAKGNILERFSAQQFPDLHSELNLSSLELGDSALYFCASSGTGGQGELFFGEGSRLTVL.

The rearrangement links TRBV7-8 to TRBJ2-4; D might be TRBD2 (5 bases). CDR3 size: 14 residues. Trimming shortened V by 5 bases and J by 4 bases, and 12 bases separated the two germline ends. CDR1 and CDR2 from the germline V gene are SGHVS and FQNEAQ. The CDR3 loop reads CASSPSRPKNIQYF. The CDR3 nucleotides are TGTGCCAGCAGCCCTAGCAGGCCAAAAAACATTCAGTACTTC.

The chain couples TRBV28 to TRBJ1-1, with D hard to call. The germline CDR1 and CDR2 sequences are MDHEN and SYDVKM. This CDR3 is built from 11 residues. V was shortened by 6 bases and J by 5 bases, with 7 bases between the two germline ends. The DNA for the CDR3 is TGTGCCAGCAGCCCGGGAACTGAAGCTTTCTTT. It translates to CASSPGTEAFF. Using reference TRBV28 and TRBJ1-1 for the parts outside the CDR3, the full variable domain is DVKVTQSSRYLVKRTGEKVFLECVQDMDHENMFWYRQDPGLGLRLIYFSYDVKMKEKGDIPEGYSVSREKKERFSLILESASTNQTSMYLCASSPGTEAFFGQGTRLTVV.

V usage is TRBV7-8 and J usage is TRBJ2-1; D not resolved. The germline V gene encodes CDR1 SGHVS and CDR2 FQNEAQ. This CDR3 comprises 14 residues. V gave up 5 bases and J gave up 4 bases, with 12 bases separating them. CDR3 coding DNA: TGTGCCAGCAGCCTAAACGGCGGTTACAATGAGCAGTTCTTC. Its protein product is CASSLNGGYNEQFF.

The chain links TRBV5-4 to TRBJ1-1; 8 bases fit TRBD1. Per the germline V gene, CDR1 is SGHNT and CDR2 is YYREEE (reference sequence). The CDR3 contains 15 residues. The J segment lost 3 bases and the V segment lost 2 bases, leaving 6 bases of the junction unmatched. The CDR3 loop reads CASSLIGQGDTEAFF. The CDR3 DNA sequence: TGTGCCAGCAGCTTAATTGGACAGGGAGACACTGAAGCTTTCTTT.

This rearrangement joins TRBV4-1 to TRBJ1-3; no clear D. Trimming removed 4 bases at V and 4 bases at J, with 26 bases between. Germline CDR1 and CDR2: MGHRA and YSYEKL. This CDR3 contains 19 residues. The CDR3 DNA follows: TGCGCCAGCAGCCGAAAACCCTCGCGGGAGGGATTGGCCGGAAACACCATATATTTT. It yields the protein CASSRKPSREGLAGNTIYF.

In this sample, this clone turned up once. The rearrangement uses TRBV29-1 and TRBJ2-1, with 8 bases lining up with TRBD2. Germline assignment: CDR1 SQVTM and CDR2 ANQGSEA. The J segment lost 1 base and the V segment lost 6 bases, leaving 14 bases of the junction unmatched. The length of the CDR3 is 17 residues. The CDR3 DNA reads TGCAGCGTCCCCCGGGGGGGGGAGGGCCTTTCCTACAATGAGCAGTTCTTC. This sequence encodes CSVPRGGEGLSYNEQFF.

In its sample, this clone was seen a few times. The CDR3 region is CASSTRTDGYTF. CDR3 DNA sequence: TGTGCCAGCAGCACTAGGACAGATGGCTACACCTTC. The chain combines TRBV13 with TRBJ1-2; maybe TRBD1 (6 bases). There are 12 residues in the CDR3. Per the germline V gene, CDR1 is PRHDT and CDR2 is FYEKMQ (reference sequence). Trimming cost V 5 bases and J 6 bases, with 10 bases left between them.

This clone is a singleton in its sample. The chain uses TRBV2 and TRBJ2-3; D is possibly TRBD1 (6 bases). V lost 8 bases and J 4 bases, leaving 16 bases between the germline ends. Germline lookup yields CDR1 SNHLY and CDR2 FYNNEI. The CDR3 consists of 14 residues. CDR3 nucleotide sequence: TGTGCCAGCGCGTTCTTTGGGGGCTCAGATACGCAGTATTTT. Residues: CASAFFGGSDTQYF.